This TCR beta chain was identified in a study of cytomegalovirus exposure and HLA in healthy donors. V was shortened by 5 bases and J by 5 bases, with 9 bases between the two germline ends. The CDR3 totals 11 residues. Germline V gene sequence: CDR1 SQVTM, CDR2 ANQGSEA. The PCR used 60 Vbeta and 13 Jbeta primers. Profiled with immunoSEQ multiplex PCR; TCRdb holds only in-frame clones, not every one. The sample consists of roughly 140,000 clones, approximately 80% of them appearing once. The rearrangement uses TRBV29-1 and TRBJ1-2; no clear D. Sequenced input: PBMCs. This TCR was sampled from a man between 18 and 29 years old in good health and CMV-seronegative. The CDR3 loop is CSVSREYGYTF. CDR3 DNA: TGCAGCGTTTCCCGGGAATATGGCTACACCTTC.